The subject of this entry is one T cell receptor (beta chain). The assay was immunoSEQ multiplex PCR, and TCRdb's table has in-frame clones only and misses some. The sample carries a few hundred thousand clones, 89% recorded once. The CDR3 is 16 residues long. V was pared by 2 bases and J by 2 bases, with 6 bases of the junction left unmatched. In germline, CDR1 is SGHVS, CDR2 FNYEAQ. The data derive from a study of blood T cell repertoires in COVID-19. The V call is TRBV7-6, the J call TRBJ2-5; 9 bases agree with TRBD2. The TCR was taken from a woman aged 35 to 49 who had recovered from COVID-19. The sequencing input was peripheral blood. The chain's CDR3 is CASSLISGRGQETQYF. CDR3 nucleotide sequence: TGTGCCAGCAGCTTAATTAGCGGGAGAGGGCAAGAGACCCAGTACTTC.